Each of the 17 T cell receptor beta chains below was sequenced from the same sample in a study of T cells in Graves' hyperthyroidism and ophthalmopathy. Amplification yielded TCR beta CDR3 regions, with RNA transcripts as the source. A first-round RT-PCR of the TCR CDR3 used the HTBI primer set. TCRdb passed the multiplex PCR reads through MiXCR, listing each CDR3 protein once. The data show a few hundred thousand distinct CDR3 sequences, about 16% seen once. The sequenced sample was blood. The receptors come from a woman in her twenties or thirties with Graves' ophthalmopathy.

About this clonotype: A much larger clonotype is one base distant, so this may be a read error. V gene TRBV28 combines with J gene TRBJ2-5; the match to TRBD2 covers 7 bases. This CDR3 has 15 residues. Germline V gene lookup returns CDR1 MDHEN and CDR2 SYDVKM. DNA for the CDR3: TGTGCCGGCAGTGTAGACCGGGAGGACCAAGAGACCCAGTACTTC. Translated: CAGSVDREDQETQYF.

A remark on this clonotype: A read error is possible here, since a much larger clone lies one base away. Here the CDR3 DNA reads TGTGCCAGCATCGAAGCCCGACTAGGTGCAGGATACGATGAGCAGTTCTTC. This gives the protein CASIEARLGAGYDEQFF. The chain employs TRBV28 and TRBJ2-1, with D tentatively TRBD2 (6 bases). Between the trimmed V and J ends, which lost 7 bases and 8 bases, there was a span of 27 bases. The CDR3 is 17 residues long. The V gene's germline CDR1 is MDHEN and CDR2 SYDVKM.

The chain uses TRBV5-4 and TRBJ2-2; maybe TRBD2 (5 bases). Between the trimmed V and J ends, which lost 5 bases and 3 bases, there was a span of 14 bases. This CDR3 has 15 amino acids. In germline, CDR1 is SGHNT, CDR2 YYREEE (reference sequence). CDR3 DNA sequence: TGTGCCAGCAGTCAATCTAGCTCCCACACCGGGGAGCTGTTTTTT. Its protein is CASSQSSSHTGELFF.

This clonotype was counted at least ten times. The rearrangement uses TRBV7-9 and TRBJ2-7, with D maybe TRBD1 (5 bases). CDR3 size: 14 residues. The V and J ends lost 3 bases and 5 bases respectively, with 14 bases between them. CDR1 is SEHNR, CDR2 FQNEAQ, per germline (reference sequence). CDR3 sequence reads: CASSFRAGRHEQYF. The CDR3 DNA is TGTGCCAGCAGCTTCAGGGCAGGGCGACACGAGCAGTACTTC.

This clonotype occurred many times. The rearrangement uses TRBV7-9 and TRBJ2-7, with 9 bases fitting TRBD1. This CDR3 spans 14 amino acids. Germline trimming cut 3 bases from V and 3 bases from J; bases unmatched to any gene: 3. Germline loops: CDR1 SEHNR, CDR2 FQNEAQ (reference sequence). DNA for the CDR3: TGTGCCAGCAGCTTGAAGACAGGGGGCTACGAGCAGTACTTC. Its protein is CASSLKTGGYEQYF.

This clonotype was picked up many times. The V and J genes are TRBV13 and TRBJ2-2, with 7 bases identical to TRBD2. J gave up 6 bases and V 2 bases, and 9 bases lay outside the gene matches. The V gene's germline CDR1 is PRHDT and CDR2 FYEKMQ (reference sequence). The CDR3 extends over 16 amino acids. The CDR3 DNA follows: TGTGCCAGCAGCTTAAGGCGGGAGCTGGGCGCCGGGGAGCTGTTTTTT. This sequence encodes CASSLRRELGAGELFF.

This clonotype appeared a few times. J is TRBJ1-1 and V is TRBV3-1; D remains ambiguous. V was shortened by 4 bases and J by 4 bases, with 19 bases between the two germline ends. The germline V gene has CDR1 LGHDT and CDR2 YNNKEL (reference sequence). The CDR3 is 16 residues long. The CDR3 loop reads CASSPHSSPWGTEAFF. In nucleotides, the CDR3 is TGTGCCAGCAGCCCCCATTCTAGCCCTTGGGGCACTGAAGCTTTCTTT.

This clonotype was seen a handful of times. The rearrangement joins TRBV7-9 to TRBJ2-7; TRBD2 matches at 14 bases. The ends lost 5 bases at V and 1 base at J; junction bases unmatched: 4. The CDR3 runs to 16 residues. Per germline, CDR1 SEHNR and CDR2 FQNEAQ (reference sequence). The CDR3: CASSPGTSGSSYEQYF. The CDR3 nucleotides are TGTGCCAGCAGCCCCGGGACTAGCGGGAGTTCCTACGAGCAGTACTTC.

This chain joins TRBV4-1 and TRBJ1-4; D gene ambiguous. This CDR3 spans 18 amino acids. Germline loops: CDR1 MGHRA, CDR2 YSYEKL. V lost 0 bases, J lost 0 bases, and 14 bases lay in between. The CDR3 region has the DNA TGCGCCAGCAGCCAAGATCTAAAGGGTTCGGCAACTAATGAAAAACTGTTTTTT. Amino acid sequence: CASSQDLKGSATNEKLFF.

The J gene is TRBJ2-5, the V gene TRBV20-1; D is tentatively TRBD1 or TRBD2 (5 bases each). Germline V gene lookup returns CDR1 DFQATT and CDR2 SNEGSKA (reference sequence). This CDR3 is 16 amino acids long. The V and J ends lost 3 bases and 5 bases respectively, with 22 bases between them. The CDR3 loop reads CSARGGSIGASETQYF. The CDR3 DNA sequence: TGCAGTGCTAGGGGTGGGAGTATTGGGGCTAGCGAGACCCAGTACTTC.

The J gene is TRBJ2-1, the V gene TRBV27; D not certain. Germline V CDR1 and CDR2: MNHEY, SMNVEV (reference sequence). V shed 6 bases and J shed 9 bases, with 9 bases lying between them. The CDR3 runs 11 residues. Here the CDR3 DNA reads TGTGCCAGCAGGAGTTACGGTGAGCAGTTCTTC. As protein: CASRSYGEQFF.

The chain has TRBV9 and TRBJ2-5; D may be TRBD2 (5 bases). CDR1 and CDR2 (germline): SGDLS, YYNGEE. This CDR3 region has 14 residues. The V end was cut by 0 bases, the J end by 3 bases, with 9 bases between. CDR3 amino acids: CASSVGSGEETQYF. The DNA for the CDR3 is TGTGCCAGCAGCGTAGGCAGCGGCGAAGAGACCCAGTACTTC. Looking up the rest from reference TRBV9 and TRBJ2-5 gives the full variable domain: DSGVTQTPKHLITATGQRVTLRCSPRSGDLSVYWYQQSLDQGLQFLIQYYNGEERAKGNILERFSAQQFPDLHSELNLSSLELGDSALYFCASSVGSGEETQYFGPGTRLLVL.

There are a few counts of this clonotype. This chain connects TRBV7-6 to TRBJ2-3; D might be TRBD1 or TRBD2, each matching 5 bases. Germline assignment: CDR1 SGHVS and CDR2 FNYEAQ. This CDR3 is 13 amino acids long. Trimming pared 3 bases from V and 5 bases from J, leaving 9 bases between. The CDR3 is CASSLGERDTQYF. CDR3 DNA sequence: TGTGCCAGCAGCTTGGGGGAGAGAGATACGCAGTATTTT.

In this sample, this clonotype turned up many times. The J gene is TRBJ2-5, the V gene TRBV3-1; the match to TRBD2 covers 12 bases. This CDR3 has 18 residues. Trimming cost V 3 bases and J 5 bases; bases outside gene matches: 13. Germline V lookup: CDR1 LGHDT, CDR2 YNNKEL (reference sequence). The CDR3 coding sequence is TGTGCCAGCAGCCACCCCGGGACTAGCGGGCTACGGGGGGAGACCCAGTACTTC. Protein sequence: CASSHPGTSGLRGETQYF.

This clonotype was seen at least ten times. The chain is built from TRBV9 and TRBJ1-1; the D is unclear. V was pared by 1 base and J by 5 bases, with 12 bases between. Germline CDR1 reads SGDLS; CDR2 reads YYNGEE. The CDR3 has 14 residues. The CDR3 bases are TGTGCCAGCAGCGTAACCCGGGAGGGTACTGAAGCTTTCTTT. Translating it yields CASSVTREGTEAFF.

The table lists this clonotype with a few counts. J is TRBJ2-5 and V is TRBV19; 7 positions match TRBD1. With V trimmed by 6 bases and J by 2 bases, 6 bases remained unmatched. The CDR3 contains 14 residues. Germline V gene lookup returns CDR1 LNHDA and CDR2 SQIVND (reference sequence). The CDR3 DNA reads as TGTGCCAGTAGCATACCGGGACAGCAAGAGACCCAGTACTTC. Translation: CASSIPGQQETQYF.

There are many counts of this clonotype. V is TRBV20-1 and J is TRBJ2-7, with D unresolved. The CDR3 runs to 15 residues. CDR1 and CDR2 from the germline V gene are DFQATT and SNEGSKA (reference sequence). V lost 6 bases and J 0 bases, leaving 18 bases between the germline ends. The CDR3 DNA reads TGCAGTGCGTTAGATATGGGCGAGAGCTCCTACGAGCAGTACTTC. Translating it yields CSALDMGESSYEQYF.